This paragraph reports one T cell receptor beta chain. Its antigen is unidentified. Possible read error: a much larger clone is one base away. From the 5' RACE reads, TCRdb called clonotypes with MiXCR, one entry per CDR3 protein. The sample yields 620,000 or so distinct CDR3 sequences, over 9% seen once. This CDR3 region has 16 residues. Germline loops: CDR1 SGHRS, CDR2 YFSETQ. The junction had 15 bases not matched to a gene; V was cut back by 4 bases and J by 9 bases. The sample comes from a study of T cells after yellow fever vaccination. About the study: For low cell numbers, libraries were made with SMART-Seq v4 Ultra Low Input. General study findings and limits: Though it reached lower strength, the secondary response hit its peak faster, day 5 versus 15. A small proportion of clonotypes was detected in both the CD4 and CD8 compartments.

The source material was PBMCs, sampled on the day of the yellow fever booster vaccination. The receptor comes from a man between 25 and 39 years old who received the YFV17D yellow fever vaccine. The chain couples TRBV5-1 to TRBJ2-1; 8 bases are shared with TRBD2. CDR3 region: CASSLGATSGIIEQFF. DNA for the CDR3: TGCGCCAGCAGCCTGGGCGCTACTAGCGGTATAATTGAGCAGTTCTTC.